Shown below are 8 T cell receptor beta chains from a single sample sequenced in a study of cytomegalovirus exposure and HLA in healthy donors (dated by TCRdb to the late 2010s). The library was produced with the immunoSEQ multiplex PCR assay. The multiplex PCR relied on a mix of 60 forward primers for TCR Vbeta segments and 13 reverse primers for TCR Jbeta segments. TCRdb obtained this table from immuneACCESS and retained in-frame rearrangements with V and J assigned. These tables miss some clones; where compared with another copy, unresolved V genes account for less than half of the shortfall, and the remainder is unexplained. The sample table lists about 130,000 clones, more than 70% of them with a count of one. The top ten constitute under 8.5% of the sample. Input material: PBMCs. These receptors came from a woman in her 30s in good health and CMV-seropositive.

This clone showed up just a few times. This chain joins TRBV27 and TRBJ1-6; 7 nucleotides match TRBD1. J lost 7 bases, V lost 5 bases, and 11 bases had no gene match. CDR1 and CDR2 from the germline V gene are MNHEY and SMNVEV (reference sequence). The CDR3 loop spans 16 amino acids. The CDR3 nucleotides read TGTGCCAGCAGTAGGGACAGCGGTGTGGGGAATTCACCCCTCCACTTT. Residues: CASSRDSGVGNSPLHF.

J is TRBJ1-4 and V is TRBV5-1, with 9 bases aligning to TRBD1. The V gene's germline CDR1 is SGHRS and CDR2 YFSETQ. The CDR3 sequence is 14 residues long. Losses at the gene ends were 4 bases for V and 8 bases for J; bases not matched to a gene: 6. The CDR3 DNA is TGCGCCAGCAGCCCGGGGACAGGGTGGGAAAAACTGTTTTTT. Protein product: CASSPGTGWEKLFF. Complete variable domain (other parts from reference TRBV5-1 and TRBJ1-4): KAGVTQTPRYLIKTRGQQVTLSCSPISGHRSVSWYQQTPGQGLQFLFEYFSETQRNKGNFPGRFSGRQFSNSRSEMNVSTLELGDSALYLCASSPGTGWEKLFFGSGTQLSVL.

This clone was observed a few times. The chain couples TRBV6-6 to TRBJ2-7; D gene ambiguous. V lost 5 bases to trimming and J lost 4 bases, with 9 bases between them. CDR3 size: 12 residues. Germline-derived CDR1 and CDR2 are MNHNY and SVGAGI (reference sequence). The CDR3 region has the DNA TGTGCCAGCAGTCCTCACGGGTACGAGCAGTACTTC. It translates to CASSPHGYEQYF.

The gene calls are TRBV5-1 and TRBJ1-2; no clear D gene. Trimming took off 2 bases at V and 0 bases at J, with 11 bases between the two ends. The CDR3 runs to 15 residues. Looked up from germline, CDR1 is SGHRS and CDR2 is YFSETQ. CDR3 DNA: TGCGCCAGCAGCTTCACCGGGGAAGCTAACTATGGCTACACCTTC. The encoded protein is CASSFTGEANYGYTF.

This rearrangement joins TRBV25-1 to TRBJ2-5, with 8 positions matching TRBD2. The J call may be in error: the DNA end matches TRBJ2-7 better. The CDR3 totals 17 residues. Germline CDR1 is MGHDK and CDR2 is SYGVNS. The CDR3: CASSEWKELAVSYEQYF. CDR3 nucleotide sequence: TGTGCCAGCAGTGAATGGAAAGAACTAGCGGTATCCTACGAGCAGTACTTC.

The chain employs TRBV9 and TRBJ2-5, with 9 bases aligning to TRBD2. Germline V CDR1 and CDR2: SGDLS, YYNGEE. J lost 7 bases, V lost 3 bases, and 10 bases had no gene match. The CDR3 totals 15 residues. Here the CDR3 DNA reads TGTGCCAGCAGCGATAATAGCGGGGGAGGAGGGACCCAGTACTTC. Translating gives CASSDNSGGGGTQYF.

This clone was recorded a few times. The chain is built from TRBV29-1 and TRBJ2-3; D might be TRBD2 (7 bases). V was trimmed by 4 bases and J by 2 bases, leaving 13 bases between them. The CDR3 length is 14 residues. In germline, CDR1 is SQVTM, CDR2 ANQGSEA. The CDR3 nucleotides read TGCAGCGTTGTCGGGGGGCGAGACACAGATACGCAGTATTTT. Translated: CSVVGGRDTDTQYF.

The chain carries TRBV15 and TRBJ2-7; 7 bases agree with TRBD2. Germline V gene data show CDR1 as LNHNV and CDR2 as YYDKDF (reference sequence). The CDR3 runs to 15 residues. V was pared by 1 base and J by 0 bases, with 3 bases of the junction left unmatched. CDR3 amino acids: CATSRVRGSSYEQYF. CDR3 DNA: TGTGCCACCAGCAGAGTGCGGGGGTCCTCCTACGAGCAGTACTTC. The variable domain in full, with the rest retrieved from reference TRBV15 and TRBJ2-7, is DAMVIQNPRYQVTQFGKPVTLSCSQTLNHNVMYWYQQKSSQAPKLLFHYYDKDFNNEADTPDNFQSRRPNTSFCFLDIRSPGLGDTAMYLCATSRVRGSSYEQYFGPGTRLTVT.